One T cell receptor (beta chain) is described in this entry. Antigen: not known. The data belong to a study of vaccination and CD4 T cells after COVID-19. Turning to the study itself: At day 14 and again at days 161 to 241 post-vaccination, three convalescent patients were sampled. Overlapping SARS-CoV-2, HCoV-NL63, HCoV-OC43 and HCoV-229E spike peptides were used to stimulate cells. Control cultures were supplied with a CEFX pool, an HIV-1 Nef pool, or no peptide at all.

Described time point: late sampling 161 to 241 days after vaccination in three convalescent patients. Treatment indicated: roughly nine-day PBMC culture with coronavirus spike peptide pools or control peptides (ViraFEST assay). This CDR3 is 14 amino acids long. V was cut by 4 bases and J by 1 base, with 10 bases left in between. CDR1 MNHEY and CDR2 SVGAGI come from the germline V gene. Researchers used the Oncomine TCR Beta short-read assay to sequence DNA from cultured CD4+ T cells. TCRdb used MiXCR to reprocess the PCR reads, holding one entry per CDR3 protein. The table includes 20,000 to 25,000 distinct CDR3 sequences, about 31% detected once.

The sequence came from a human donor who had recovered from COVID-19. The sample was CD4+ T cells from blood, cultured in vitro, taken about 7 months after SARS-CoV-2 vaccination. The rearrangement uses TRBV6-5 and TRBJ1-1; the D gene is possibly TRBD1 (5 bases). The CDR3 sequence: CASSSGRSNTEAFF. CDR3 coding DNA: TGTGCCAGCAGTTCGGGACGGTCGAACACTGAAGCTTTCTTT.